The 18 T cell receptor beta chains reported below all come from one sample, sequenced in a study of tumor-infiltrating lymphocytes in glioblastoma multiforme. Multiple V-beta primers and a C-beta primer amplified TCRB from RNA. MiXCR was run by TCRdb on the multiplex PCR reads, yielding one entry per CDR3 protein. The sample comprises tens of thousands of distinct CDR3 sequences, roughly two thirds of which are singletons, and 33% rests with the top ten. Sequences were obtained from brain tumor tissue. The receptors derive from a male donor with glioblastoma.

The V gene is TRBV10-2, the J gene TRBJ2-3; 7 bases are shared with TRBD1. J lost 2 bases, V lost 7 bases, and 6 bases had no gene match. The CDR3 is 14 residues long. The germline CDR1 and CDR2 sequences are WSHSY and SAAADI. CDR3 amino acids: CASTLTGPTDTQYF. The CDR3 nucleotides are TGCGCCAGCACCCTGACAGGGCCCACAGATACGCAGTATTTT.

This clonotype was seen repeatedly, ten times or more. The V gene is TRBV30, the J gene TRBJ2-2, with D tentatively TRBD2 (5 bases). CDR3 length: 14 amino acids. V lost 3 bases, J lost 4 bases, and 12 bases lay in between. Germline CDR1 and CDR2: GTSNPN and SVGIG (reference sequence). CDR3 sequence reads: CAWSRGHSTGELFF. CDR3 nucleotides: TGTGCCTGGAGCCGAGGGCATTCCACCGGGGAGCTGTTTTTT.

Comments on this clonotype: A read error may produce the germline difference seen at one junction end. The chain recombines TRBV28 with TRBJ2-1; TRBD2 might be the D (5 bases). The CDR3 is 16 residues long. CDR1 and CDR2 from the germline V gene are MDHEN and SYDVKM. CDR3 nucleotide sequence: TGTACCAGCAGTTTATCGGGTAGTCTAGCCTACAATGAGCAGCTCTTC. As protein: CTSSLSGSLAYNEQLF.

As for this clonotype: An end of the junction differs from the germline gene, which may be a read error. This rearrangement joins TRBV6-1 to TRBJ2-7; TRBD1 aligns across 11 bases. This CDR3 spans 15 amino acids. Germline CDR1 and CDR2: MNHNS and SASEGT. In nucleotides, the CDR3 is TGTGTCAGCAGATTCCGGGACAGGGGGATCTACGAGCAGTACTTC. It yields the protein CVSRFRDRGIYEQYF.

The chain joins TRBV5-4 to TRBJ2-7; tentatively, D is TRBD1 (6 bases). Germline V gene sequence: CDR1 SGHNT, CDR2 YYREEE (reference sequence). V dropped 4 bases and J dropped 7 bases, with 15 bases sitting between them. The CDR3 runs 13 residues. The CDR3: CASSPGQSNEQYF. CDR3 DNA sequence: TGTGCCAGCAGCCCCGGACAGTCCAATGAGCAGTACTTC.

On this clonotype: At one end, the junction sequence differs from germline, possibly due to a read error. V is TRBV10-3 and J is TRBJ2-7; tentative D call: TRBD1 (6 bases). Germline V gene lookup returns CDR1 ENHRY and CDR2 SYGVKD. This CDR3 contains 15 residues. CDR3 bases: TGTGCCATCAGGCGACAGGCCGCAAACTCCCACGAACAGTACTTC. It specifies CAIRRQAANSHEQYF.

This clonotype showed up many times. The chain has TRBV29-1 and TRBJ1-1; TRBD1 matches at 8 bases. This CDR3 comprises 13 residues. The germline gives CDR1 SQVTM, CDR2 ANQGSEA. V was clipped by 6 bases and J by 6 bases; unmatched bases: 9. CDR3 DNA: TGCAGCGTCGCAGGACAGGGAATCGCTGAAGCTTTCTTT. It specifies CSVAGQGIAEAFF.

In this sample, this clonotype turned up many times. The chain couples TRBV6-5 to TRBJ1-1; D is unclear. CDR1 MNHEY and CDR2 SVGAGI come from the germline V gene. The length of the CDR3 is 12 residues. V dropped 7 bases and J dropped 4 bases, with 10 bases sitting between them. CDR3 DNA: TGTGCCAGCACCGCATTCGGCACTGAAGCTTTCTTT. It is translated as CASTAFGTEAFF.

This clonotype was detected only a few times. The conserved final phenylalanine or tryptophan is absent from the CDR3, which likely points to a read error. No DNA is shown, since the ends of the CDR3 on it are uncertain; the CDR3 is the one TCRdb lists. The chain joins TRBV6-2 or TRBV6-3 to TRBJ1-1; the table calls TRBD1, which could not be checked here. Germline lookup yields CDR1 MNHEY and CDR2 SVGEGT. The CDR3 spans 13 residues, counting both ends. This chain's CDR3 is CASIKSGSTEAFL.

Ten or more counts support this clonotype. The CDR3 reads CASSLAGQGGRNEQFF. The CDR3 nucleotides read TGTGCCAGCAGCTTAGCGGGACAGGGAGGTCGGAATGAGCAGTTCTTC. The V and J genes are TRBV13 and TRBJ2-1, with 9 bases that match TRBD1. This CDR3 has 16 amino acids. The V segment lost 1 base and the J segment 7 bases; nucleotides outside the gene matches: 8. Germline-derived CDR1 and CDR2 are PRHDT and FYEKMQ (reference sequence).

The chain uses TRBV4-2 and TRBJ1-1; the D is unclear. V was cut by 1 base and J by 6 bases, with 9 bases left in between. Germline values: CDR1 LGHNA, CDR2 YNFKEQ. The length of the CDR3 is 13 residues. The CDR3 nucleotides are TGTGCCAGCAGCCAAGTTTCCGGTCCTGAAGCTTTCTTT. Encoded protein: CASSQVSGPEAFF.

Note on this clonotype: Compared with germline, one end of the junction differs, possibly owing to a read error. V is TRBV12-3 or TRBV12-4 and J is TRBJ2-5; D assignment may be TRBD1 or TRBD2 (7 bases each). The CDR3 spans 13 residues. CDR3 sequence reads: CGNSGAAGQTQNF. CDR3 coding DNA: TGTGGCAACAGCGGCGCAGCGGGACAGACCCAGAACTTC.

There are many counts of this clonotype. The V gene is TRBV20-1, the J gene TRBJ1-2; TRBD1 matches at 9 bases. Losses at the gene ends were 2 bases for V and 5 bases for J; bases not matched to a gene: 9. CDR1 and CDR2 (germline): DFQATT, SNEGSKA (reference sequence). The CDR3 contains 15 residues. CDR3 bases: TGCAGTGCTAGAACCTCCACAGGGGGCCGGTATGGCTACACCTTC. It is translated as CSARTSTGGRYGYTF.

Comments on this clonotype: One end of the junction does not line up with germline, which may come from a read error. V usage is TRBV12-3 or TRBV12-4 and J usage is TRBJ1-3; 7 bases agree with TRBD1. This CDR3 contains 14 residues. In DNA form, the CDR3 reads TGTGCCAGGAGGCCTCGGACAGGTGGAAACGCCATATATTTT. This sequence encodes CARRPRTGGNAIYF.

The gene calls are TRBV11-2 and TRBJ1-1; D might be TRBD1 (6 bases). Germline lookup yields CDR1 SGHAT and CDR2 FQNNGV. V lost 5 bases to trimming and J lost 3 bases, with 22 bases between them. CDR3 length: 17 amino acids. The DNA of the CDR3 is TGTGCCAGCAGCGCCCCAGGGGCCCCCACGGCGGACACTGAAGCTTTCTTT. This translates into CASSAPGAPTADTEAFF. The variable domain in full, completed from reference TRBV11-2 and TRBJ1-1, reads EAGVAQSPRYKIIEKRQSVAFWCNPISGHATLYWYQQILGQGPKLLIQFQNNGVVDDSQLPKDRFSAERLKGVDSTLKIQPAKLEDSAVYLCASSAPGAPTADTEAFFGQGTRLTVV.

The V call is TRBV11-2, the J call TRBJ2-2; D is tentatively TRBD1 or TRBD2 (5 bases each). With 8 bases removed from V and 17 bases from J, the gap between germline ends came to 36 bases. Germline V gene data show CDR1 as SGHAT and CDR2 as FQNNGV. The CDR3 length is 17 residues. CDR3 nucleotide sequence: TGTGCCAGCTGCCCCAAGACCTGGGGCGCCCGCACCGGGGAGCCATTTTTT. It yields the protein CASCPKTWGARTGEPFF.

This clonotype occurred many times. The chain recombines TRBV28 with TRBJ2-4, with 10 bases matching TRBD2. CDR3 length: 17 residues. The germline V gene has CDR1 MDHEN and CDR2 SYDVKM. Trimming at V came to 5 bases and at J to 0 bases, leaving 7 bases not matched to a gene. As DNA, the CDR3 is TGTGCCAGCAGTAGTAGGACTAGCGGAGTAGCCAAAAACATTCAGTACTTC. Translated: CASSSRTSGVAKNIQYF.

Sample share makes this clonotype medium-sized. The chain joins TRBV29-1 to TRBJ2-3; TRBD2 might be the D (6 bases). Germline V CDR1 and CDR2: SQVTM, ANQGSEA. Deletions cut 6 bases from V and 0 bases from J, with 13 bases between. The length of the CDR3 is 14 residues. The CDR3 protein is CSVNFGRSTDTQYF. The CDR3 coding sequence is TGCAGCGTAAACTTTGGGAGGAGCACAGATACGCAGTATTTT.